A selection of T cell receptor beta chains follows, all from one sample in a study of human T cells and chemical hapten exposure. TCRdb re-derived calls from the RACE reads in MiXCR, one entry per CDR3 protein. The repertoire holds about 82,000 distinct CDR3 sequences, with 10% to 12% as singletons. Sequences were derived from whole blood, sampled in connection with sensitization to the hapten diphenylcyclopropenone (DPC). These receptors were collected from a woman in her fifties or sixties with alopecia areata. Some clones in this sample may be carry-over from other donors' samples. The CDR3 runs from the conserved cysteine through the conserved F or W. A D gene is named only where the DNA matches it firmly. The listing skips clone size in some rows; elsewhere it reads once, few, many or a size class.

TRBV7-9	TRBJ2-7	TRBD1	many	TGTGCCAGCAGCTCCGACAGGGGGAATGAGCAGTACTTC	CASSSDRGNEQYF
TRBV28	TRBJ2-7	-	many	TGTGCCAGCAGTTGGGGCCCGAGCTCCTACGAGCAGTACTTC	CASSWGPSSYEQYF
TRBV4-2	TRBJ2-4	TRBD2	few	TGTGCCAGCAGCCAAGATGCACTAGCGGCCCTAGCCAAAAACATTCAGTACTTC	CASSQDALAALAKNIQYF
TRBV7-8	TRBJ1-1	-	-	TGTGCCAGCAGCTTAGATGTGGGAGGGACTGAAGCTTTCTTT	CASSLDVGGTEAFF
TRBV27	TRBJ2-7	-	many	TGTGCCAGCAGTGTCTACGAGCAGTACTTC	CASSVYEQYF
TRBV6-2/TRBV6-3	TRBJ2-7	TRBD1	many	TGTGCCAGCAGCGGGGACAGGGCGACGCAGTACTTC	CASSGDRATQYF
TRBV29-1	TRBJ1-2	-	-	TGCAGCGTTGAGGGGAGATTCGGAACTAACTATGGCTACACCTTC	CSVEGRFGTNYGYTF
TRBV11-3	TRBJ2-1	TRBD2	few	TGTGCCAGCAGCATCGGACTAGCGTCAAATGAGCAGTTCTTC	CASSIGLASNEQFF
TRBV2	TRBJ1-6	-	many	TGTGCCAGCGAACTATCAGGGACCAATTCACCCCTCCACTTT	CASELSGTNSPLHF
TRBV7-3	TRBJ2-3	-	-	TGTGCCAGCAGCTTGATGGGAAGTGGCACAGATACGCAGTATTTT	CASSLMGSGTDTQYF
TRBV6-2/TRBV6-3	TRBJ2-3	-	-	TGTGCCAGCAGCCCTGCGGCAGATACGCAGTATTTT	CASSPAADTQYF
TRBV7-9	TRBJ2-7	TRBD2	many	TGTGCCAGCAGCTTATCTCGACTAGCGGGAGCCGAGGAGCAGTACTTC	CASSLSRLAGAEEQYF
TRBV10-3	TRBJ2-1	-	many	TGTGCCATCAGTGATGGGGGAGTCGGCTACAATGAGCAGTTCTTC	CAISDGGVGYNEQFF
TRBV7-9	TRBJ2-1	TRBD2	many	TGTGCCAGCAGCTTAGCTGGACTAGCGGTACAGTTCTTC	CASSLAGLAVQFF
TRBV6-4	TRBJ2-3	-	-	TGTGCCACCCGGGGGGCTAGCACAGATACGCAGTATTTT	CATRGASTDTQYF
TRBV4-2	TRBJ1-5	TRBD1	few	TGTGCCAGCAGCCGGGGACAGGATAGCAATCAGCCCCAGCATTTT	CASSRGQDSNQPQHF
TRBV30	TRBJ1-1	-	-	TGTGCCTGGAGTCGGGACACGATGGCGGTGAACACTGAAGCTTTCTTT	CAWSRDTMAVNTEAFF
TRBV29-1	TRBJ1-2	-	few	TGCAGCGTTGAAACCCTGGCGAAAAGTGGCTACACCTTC	CSVETLAKSGYTF
TRBV27	TRBJ2-1	TRBD2	many	TGTGCCAGCAGCCCCGGCGGGGGGGGGTGGTTCTTC	CASSPGGGGWFF
TRBV7-2	TRBJ2-7	-	-	TGTGCCAGCAGAACAGGGATCTACGAGCAGTACTTC	CASRTGIYEQYF
TRBV2	TRBJ2-1	-	many	TGTGCCAGCAGTGGGTACAATGAGCAGTTCTTC	CASSGYNEQFF
TRBV6-5	TRBJ2-2	-	many	TGTGCCAGCAGTTACTCGATAGCCGGGGAGCTGTTTTTT	CASSYSIAGELFF
TRBV19	TRBJ1-4	-	many	TGTGCCAGAAGGACAGAATCAAGGAGTGAAAAACTGTTTTTT	CARRTESRSEKLFF
TRBV10-3	TRBJ1-1	TRBD1	many	TGTGCCATCAGAGGGGACAGGGGCCTAAACACTGAAGCTTTCTTT	CAIRGDRGLNTEAFF
TRBV10-3	TRBJ2-6	-	-	TGTGCCATCAGTGCGTCAGACTCTGGGGCCAACGTCCTGACTTTC	CAISASDSGANVLTF
TRBV20-1	TRBJ2-2	TRBD2	many	TGCAGTGCTAGGATTATTGGTCTAGCGGGAGTGGCCGGGGAGCTGTTTTTT	CSARIIGLAGVAGELFF
TRBV7-9	TRBJ2-3	-	-	TGTGCCAGCAGCTTATCCCTCTCTACAGATACGCAGTATTTT	CASSLSLSTDTQYF
TRBV7-3	TRBJ2-2	TRBD2	-	TGTGCCAGCAGCGCTGTAGCGGGAGGTTTTGCCGGGGAGCTGTTTTTT	CASSAVAGGFAGELFF
TRBV19	TRBJ2-3	TRBD1	few	TGTGCCAGTAGTATTGGGACAGGGTCAGATACGCAGTATTTT	CASSIGTGSDTQYF
TRBV4-3	TRBJ2-3	-	few	TGCGCCAGCAGCCTCGCCCCGAGGGGGGAAGATACGCAGTATTTT	CASSLAPRGEDTQYF
TRBV7-2	TRBJ1-1	-	-	TGTGCCAGCAGCTTTAAAATGCAGTTCAGTGGGGGCCTTGAAGCTTTCTTT	CASSFKMQFSGGLEAFF
TRBV6-2/TRBV6-3	TRBJ2-1	-	many	TGTGCCAGCACTTGGGGGGACAATGAGCAGTTCTTC	CASTWGDNEQFF
TRBV6-4	TRBJ2-1	-	many	TGTGCCAGCACTTACCCGGGTGGGCCACGGAATGAGCAGTTCTTC	CASTYPGGPRNEQFF
TRBV5-1	TRBJ1-5	-	many	TGCGCCAGCAGCTTGGACGGGGGGGAGCATCAGCCCCAGCATTTT	CASSLDGGEHQPQHF
TRBV18	TRBJ2-4	TRBD2	many	TGTGCCAGCTCACCCGGACTAGCCCGAGCCAAAAACATTCAGTACTTC	CASSPGLARAKNIQYF
TRBV20-1	TRBJ1-1	-	many	TGCAGTGCTAGAGGGGGCACTGAAGCTTTCTTT	CSARGGTEAFF
TRBV5-5	TRBJ2-3	TRBD2	-	TGTGCCAGCAGAGCGATAGCGGGACCGTCAGATACGCAGTATTTT	CASRAIAGPSDTQYF
TRBV12-3/TRBV12-4	TRBJ1-2	-	-	TGTGCCAGCAGGCCCCAGGTTAACTATGGCTACACCTTC	CASRPQVNYGYTF
TRBV28	TRBJ1-2	-	-	TGTGCCAGCAGCTCTTTAAACTATGGCTACACCTTC	CASSSLNYGYTF